The entry below describes one T cell receptor (beta chain). The antigen remains undetermined. A read error may produce the germline difference seen at one junction end. Looked up from germline, CDR1 is KGHDR and CDR2 is SFDVKD. The CDR3 runs to 14 residues. Enrolled ophthalmopathy patients presented with a Clinical Activity Score of at least 3, a NOSPECS grade of at least 4, and disease duration under 3 months. Criteria for exclusion of patients were uncontrolled infection, other autoimmune disease, pregnancy or lactation. The source material, RNA transcripts, was used to amplify TCR beta CDR3 regions. The study used the HTBI primer set for a first-round RT-PCR of the TCR CDR3. TCRdb recomputed calls from the multiplex PCR reads with MiXCR, one row per CDR3 protein. The table lists about 300,000 distinct CDR3 sequences, less than 20% of them singletons. The data stem from a study of T cells in Graves' hyperthyroidism and ophthalmopathy. Study observations and caveats: A median approximately 6.5 months before onset, the model predicted ophthalmopathy. From stable hyperthyroidism, ophthalmopathy was set apart by a 13 V-J model.

This sequence joins TRBV24-1 and TRBJ1-1; the D is unclear. The sample was blood. The receptor was isolated from a man between 45 and 60 years old with Graves' ophthalmopathy. The CDR3 reads CATSDSARNAEAFF. In DNA, the CDR3 is TGTGCCACCAGTGATTCGGCACGGAACGCTGAAGCTTTCTTT.